This TCR beta chain was obtained from a study of T-cell memory formation after mild COVID-19. Study-wide results and limits: Clones that contracted clustered mainly in CM and EM if CD4+ and in EMRA if CD8+.

TCRdb reprocessed the 5' RACE reads with MiXCR, giving one entry per CDR3 protein. Counted here are about 350,000 distinct CDR3 sequences, under 30% occurring once; the ten biggest clones make up approximately 13%. In the case of this clonotype: The antigen remains undetermined.

V was pared by 0 bases and J by 2 bases, with 16 bases between. Germline V gives CDR1 MGHRA, CDR2 YSYEKL. The CDR3 consists of 17 residues. This chain links TRBV4-1 with TRBJ2-5; D is undetermined. The sequenced sample consisted of PBMCs or a T cell subset sorted from them (not recorded which). The TCR sequence derives from an adult woman who had mild COVID-19 (a few samples of this study predate the infection). Cell type and time point are not known. CDR3 sequence reads: CASSQDGVATYQETQYF. The CDR3 DNA is TGCGCCAGCAGCCAAGATGGAGTAGCCACTTATCAAGAGACCCAGTACTTC.